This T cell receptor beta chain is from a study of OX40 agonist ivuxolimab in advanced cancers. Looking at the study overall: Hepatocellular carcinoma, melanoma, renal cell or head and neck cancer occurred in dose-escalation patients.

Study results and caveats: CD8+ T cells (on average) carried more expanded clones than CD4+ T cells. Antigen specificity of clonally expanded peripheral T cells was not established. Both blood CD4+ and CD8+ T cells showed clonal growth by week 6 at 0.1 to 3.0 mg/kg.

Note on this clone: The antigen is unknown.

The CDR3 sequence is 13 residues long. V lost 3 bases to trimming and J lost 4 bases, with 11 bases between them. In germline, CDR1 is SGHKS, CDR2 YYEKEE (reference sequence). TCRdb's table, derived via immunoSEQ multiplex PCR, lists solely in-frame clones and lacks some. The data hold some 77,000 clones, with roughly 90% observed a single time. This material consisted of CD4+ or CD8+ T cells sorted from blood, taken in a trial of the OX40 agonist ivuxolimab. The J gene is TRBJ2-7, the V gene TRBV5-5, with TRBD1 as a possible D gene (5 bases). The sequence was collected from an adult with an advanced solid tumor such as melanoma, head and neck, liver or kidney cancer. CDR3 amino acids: CASSWGLNYEQYF. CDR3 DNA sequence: TGTGCCAGCAGCTGGGGCCTTAATTACGAGCAGTACTTC.